Below are 22 T cell receptor beta chains sequenced from a single sample in a study of cytomegalovirus exposure and HLA in healthy donors. A multiplex PCR was run with 60 Vbeta primers and 13 Jbeta primers. The table came from immunoSEQ multiplex PCR; TCRdb's copy has only in-frame clones and leaves some out. The table has around 76,000 clones, under 85% seen once; the top ten hold nearly 9%. The sample consisted of PBMCs. The receptors were sampled from a woman aged 40 to 50 in good health and CMV-seropositive.

The chain uses TRBV6-6 and TRBJ2-1, with 9 positions matching TRBD2. J lost 6 bases, V lost 5 bases, and 8 bases had no gene match. CDR1 and CDR2 from the germline V gene are MNHNY and SVGAGI (reference sequence). There are 15 residues in the CDR3. CDR3 nucleotide sequence: TGTGCCAGCAGTCCCTGGCGGGGGGGAGGCAATGAGCAGTTCTTC. Translating gives CASSPWRGGGNEQFF.

This clone appeared a few times. The chain recombines TRBV27 with TRBJ2-7; TRBD1 agrees at 11 bases. V lost 1 base and J lost 5; bases outside the gene matches: 4. The CDR3 sequence is 15 residues long. Germline V CDR1 and CDR2: MNHEY, SMNVEV (reference sequence). The CDR3 sequence: CASSLFPGQGDEQYF. The CDR3 bases are TGTGCCAGCAGTTTATTTCCGGGACAGGGGGACGAGCAGTACTTC.

For the CDR3, the DNA is TGTGCCATCAGCCCGACTAGCGGGGGCCTCACAGATACGCAGTATTTT. The encoded protein is CAISPTSGGLTDTQYF. This chain joins TRBV10-3 and TRBJ2-3, with 12 nucleotides matching TRBD2. V was clipped by 6 bases and J by 2 bases; unmatched bases: 6. The CDR3 loop spans 16 amino acids. The germline V gene has CDR1 ENHRY and CDR2 SYGVKD.

The rearrangement links TRBV18 to TRBJ2-4; tentatively, D is TRBD1 (5 bases). Looked up from germline, CDR1 is KGHSH and CDR2 is LQKENI. The ends were cut back, 6 bases at V and 2 bases at J, with 11 bases in the middle. The CDR3 runs to 14 residues. The CDR3 sequence: CASSPQGSKNIQYF. CDR3 coding DNA: TGTGCCAGCTCGCCTCAGGGTTCCAAAAACATTCAGTACTTC. Full variable domain (missing parts from reference TRBV18 and TRBJ2-4): NAGVMQNPRHLVRRRGQEARLRCSPMKGHSHVYWYRQLPEEGLKFMVYLQKENIIDESGMPKERFSAEFPKEGPSILRIQQVVRGDSAAYFCASSPQGSKNIQYFGAGTRLSVL.

The rearrangement links TRBV4-2 to TRBJ2-2, with a tentative D call TRBD2 (5 bases). Per germline, CDR1 LGHNA and CDR2 YNFKEQ. Trimming left V 4 bases short and J 4 bases short, with 10 bases between. The CDR3 spans 14 residues. CDR3: CASSPKEVTGELFF. CDR3 bases: TGTGCCAGCAGCCCCAAGGAGGTCACCGGGGAGCTGTTTTTT.

This chain uses TRBV10-3 with TRBJ1-2; D is perhaps TRBD1 (5 bases). Germline assignment: CDR1 ENHRY and CDR2 SYGVKD. Trimming removed 2 bases from V and 6 bases from J, with 19 bases in between. CDR3 size: 16 residues. The CDR3 DNA reads TGTGCCATCAGTGAGGGCATGCGTGTCAGGGTGAATGGCTACACCTTC. Its protein is CAISEGMRVRVNGYTF.

The V gene is TRBV19, the J gene TRBJ2-7; D not certain. The ends were cut back, 5 bases at V and 6 bases at J, with 20 bases in the middle. The CDR3 totals 15 residues. Germline lookup yields CDR1 LNHDA and CDR2 SQIVND (reference sequence). CDR3 nucleotides: TGTGCCAGTAGTGCGACCCCGGGTGTCATTTCCGAGCAGTACTTC. Its translation: CASSATPGVISEQYF.

The chain couples TRBV2 to TRBJ2-3; TRBD2 aligns across 9 bases. Trimming took 6 bases from V and 3 from J; bases not matched to a gene: 10. The CDR3 loop spans 16 amino acids. The germline gives CDR1 SNHLY, CDR2 FYNNEI. The CDR3 is CASSLPASGATDTQYF. CDR3 DNA sequence: TGTGCCAGCAGCCTCCCAGCTAGCGGGGCAACAGATACGCAGTATTTT.

V gene TRBV4-3 combines with J gene TRBJ1-3, with D perhaps matching TRBD1 (5 bases). Germline V CDR1 and CDR2: LGHNA, YSLEER. The V end was cut by 1 base, the J end by 4 bases, with 5 bases between. This CDR3 spans 13 amino acids. CDR3 region: CASSQGQGNTIYF. CDR3 DNA sequence: TGCGCCAGCAGCCAAGGACAGGGAAACACCATATATTTT.

This sequence joins TRBV30 and TRBJ2-5, with 9 nucleotides matching TRBD1. J was trimmed by 2 bases and V by 3 bases; bases with no gene match: 7. Germline V CDR1 and CDR2: GTSNPN, SVGIG (reference sequence). The CDR3 contains 15 residues. CDR3 loop: CAWSFAGTGQETQYF. The CDR3 bases are TGTGCCTGGAGCTTTGCCGGGACAGGGCAAGAGACCCAGTACTTC.

This clone was picked up a small number of times. The chain is built from TRBV6-5 and TRBJ2-7; TRBD1 agrees at 7 bases. The V segment lost 4 bases and the J segment 8 bases; nucleotides outside the gene matches: 8. The CDR3 is 13 amino acids. Germline CDR1 and CDR2: MNHEY and SVGAGI. Here the CDR3 reads CASSWGQKTKQYF. The CDR3 nucleotides are TGTGCCAGCAGTTGGGGACAGAAGACTAAGCAGTACTTC.

CDR3 sequence (DNA): TGTGCCAGCAGCTTTCAGGGGGCACATGGCTACACCTTC. Its protein product is CASSFQGAHGYTF. The genes are TRBV11-2 and TRBJ1-2; TRBD1 aligns across 8 bases. From germline, CDR1 is SGHAT and CDR2 FQNNGV. V was clipped by 3 bases and J by 6 bases; unmatched bases: 3. The CDR3 is made up of 13 amino acids. The entire variable domain, with the rest obtained from reference TRBV11-2 and TRBJ1-2, is as follows: EAGVAQSPRYKIIEKRQSVAFWCNPISGHATLYWYQQILGQGPKLLIQFQNNGVVDDSQLPKDRFSAERLKGVDSTLKIQPAKLEDSAVYLCASSFQGAHGYTFGSGTRLTVV.

The genes are TRBV9 and TRBJ1-3; D is unclear. The CDR3 sequence is 13 residues long. V lost 4 bases, J lost 2 bases, and 7 bases lay in between. Germline lookup yields CDR1 SGDLS and CDR2 YYNGEE. CDR3 DNA: TGTGCCAGCAGCCGTACGGCTGGAAACACCATATATTTT. Translated: CASSRTAGNTIYF.

The DNA for the CDR3 is TGTGCCAGCAGCTCCGGGACTAGCGGGGGGTTAAGCTCCTACAATGAGCAGTTCTTC. This codes for CASSSGTSGGLSSYNEQFF. The V gene is TRBV5-6, the J gene TRBJ2-1; 15 bases align to TRBD2. With 3 bases clipped from V and 0 bases from J, the junction kept 7 bases outside the gene matches. This CDR3 has 19 amino acids. Germline V gene data show CDR1 as SGHDT and CDR2 as YYEEEE.

The chain's CDR3 is CASSQGGQLGIGPQHF. For the CDR3, the DNA is TGTGCCAGCAGCCAAGGGGGACAGTTGGGGATAGGGCCCCAGCATTTT. The chain combines TRBV4-2 with TRBJ1-5; 7 bases align to TRBD1. The J segment lost 9 bases and the V segment lost 1 base, leaving 12 bases of the junction unmatched. CDR1 is LGHNA and CDR2 is YNFKEQ in the germline V gene. The CDR3 sequence is 16 residues long.

The rearrangement links TRBV30 to TRBJ1-3; no clear D. This CDR3 contains 14 residues. Between the trimmed V and J ends, which lost 0 bases and 0 bases, there was a span of 6 bases. Looked up from germline, CDR1 is GTSNPN and CDR2 is SVGIG (reference sequence). The CDR3 nucleotides are TGTGCCTGGAGTGTAAGCTACTCTGGAAACACCATATATTTT. It codes for CAWSVSYSGNTIYF.

The V gene is TRBV28, the J gene TRBJ1-3, with D perhaps matching TRBD1 (6 bases). The CDR3 length is 14 residues. The ends were cut back, 5 bases at V and 0 bases at J, with 8 bases in the middle. CDR1 is MDHEN, CDR2 SYDVKM, per germline. This CDR3 reads CASSRGNSGNTIYF. CDR3 in DNA: TGTGCCAGCAGTAGGGGGAACTCTGGAAACACCATATATTTT.

This clone was seen a few times. This chain uses TRBV4-3 with TRBJ2-1; 10 positions match TRBD1. The CDR3 is 15 amino acids. CDR1 is LGHNA, CDR2 YSLEER, per germline. V lost 6 bases, J lost 3 bases, and 5 bases stayed unmatched. This CDR3 is CASSPGQGFYNEQFF. In DNA form, the CDR3 reads TGCGCCAGCAGTCCGGGACAGGGGTTCTACAATGAGCAGTTCTTC.

The chain uses TRBV28 and TRBJ1-2; D call uncertain. The germline gives CDR1 MDHEN, CDR2 SYDVKM. CDR3 size: 15 residues. Trimming left V 5 bases short and J 1 base short, with 14 bases between. The CDR3 nucleotides are TGTGCCAGCAGTAACCAAGCATCGGGTAACTATGGCTACACCTTC. This gives the protein CASSNQASGNYGYTF.

This clone has just a few counts. The gene calls are TRBV5-1 and TRBJ1-1; 8 nucleotides align to TRBD1. The length of the CDR3 is 12 residues. Trimming at V came to 3 bases and at J to 10 bases, leaving 5 bases not matched to a gene. Germline V gives CDR1 SGHRS, CDR2 YFSETQ. The CDR3 sequence: CASSSGQGVAFF. Here the CDR3 DNA reads TGCGCCAGCAGCTCAGGACAGGGAGTAGCTTTCTTT.

The V gene is TRBV6-1, the J gene TRBJ2-1; possibly TRBD2 for D (5 bases). The V end was cut by 1 base, the J end by 0 bases, with 13 bases between. Germline CDR1 is MNHNS and CDR2 is SASEGT. This CDR3 has 17 amino acids. DNA for the CDR3: TGTGCCAGCAGTGAAGACGGTTTGGGGAGCTCCTACAATGAGCAGTTCTTC. Amino acids: CASSEDGLGSSYNEQFF.

This clone came up a few times. The rearrangement uses TRBV6-5 and TRBJ2-2; 9 bases align to TRBD2. The CDR3 spans 15 residues. From germline, CDR1 is MNHEY and CDR2 SVGAGI. J lost 3 bases, V lost 4 bases, and 3 bases had no gene match. The CDR3 DNA follows: TGTGCCAGCAGTTCTAGCGGGGTTCACACCGGGGAGCTGTTTTTT. Protein: CASSSSGVHTGELFF.